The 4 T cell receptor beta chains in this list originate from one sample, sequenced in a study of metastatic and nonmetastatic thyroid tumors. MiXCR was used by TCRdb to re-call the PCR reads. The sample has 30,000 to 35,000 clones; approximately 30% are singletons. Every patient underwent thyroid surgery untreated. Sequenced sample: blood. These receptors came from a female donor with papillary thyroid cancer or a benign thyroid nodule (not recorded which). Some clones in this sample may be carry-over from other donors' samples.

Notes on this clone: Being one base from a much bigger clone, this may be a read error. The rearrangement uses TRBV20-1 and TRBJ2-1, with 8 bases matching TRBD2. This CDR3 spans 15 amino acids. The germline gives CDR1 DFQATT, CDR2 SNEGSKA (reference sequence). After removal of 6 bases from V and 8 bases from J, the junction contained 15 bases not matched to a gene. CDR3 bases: TGCAGTGCGGATCGTAGCGGGAATCTTTGGGATGAGCAGTTCTTC. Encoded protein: CSADRSGNLWDEQFF.

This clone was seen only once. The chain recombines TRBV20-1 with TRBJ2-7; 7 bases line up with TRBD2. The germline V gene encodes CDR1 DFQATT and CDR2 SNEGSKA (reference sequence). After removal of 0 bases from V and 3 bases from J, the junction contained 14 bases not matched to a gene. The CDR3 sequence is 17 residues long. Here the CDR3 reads CSARDVGPRAGRYEQYV. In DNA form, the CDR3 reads TGCAGTGCTAGAGATGTAGGGCCGAGAGCGGGGCGCTACGAGCAGTACGTC.

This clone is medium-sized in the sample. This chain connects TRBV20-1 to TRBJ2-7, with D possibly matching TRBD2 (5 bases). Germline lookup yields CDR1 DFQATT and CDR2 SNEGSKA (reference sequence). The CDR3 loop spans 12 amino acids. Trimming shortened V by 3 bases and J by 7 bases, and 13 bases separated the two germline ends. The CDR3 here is CSASLEGWEQYF. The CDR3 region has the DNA TGCAGTGCTAGTTTAGAGGGCTGGGAGCAGTACTTC.

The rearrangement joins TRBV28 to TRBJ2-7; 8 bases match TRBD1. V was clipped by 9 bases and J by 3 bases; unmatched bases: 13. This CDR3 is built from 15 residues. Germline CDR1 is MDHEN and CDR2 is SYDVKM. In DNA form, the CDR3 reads TGTGCCAGTAGTATGCCTTCCGGGACAGGCTACGAGCAGTACTTC. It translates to CASSMPSGTGYEQYF.